This is a list of T cell receptor beta chains from one sample in a study of OX40 agonist ivuxolimab in advanced cancers. TCRdb keeps only in-frame clones here, not all; method: immunoSEQ multiplex PCR. Of some 70,000 clones listed, about 86% are singletons. The source material was CD4+ or CD8+ T cells sorted from blood, sampled in a trial of the OX40 agonist ivuxolimab. These receptors were collected from an adult with an advanced solid tumor such as melanoma, head and neck, liver or kidney cancer. Each CDR3 is given with its conserved first and last residue. A D gene is named only where the DNA matches it firmly. Clone size is not always given. Where it is, it says once, few, many or a class for expanded clones.

J,V,size,D,DNA,CDR3
TRBJ1-5,TRBV27,NA,NA,TGTGCCAGCAGTTTATTGGGGCAGGGGTCGGGCCAGCCCCAGCATTTT,CASSLLGQGSGQPQHF
TRBJ1-5,TRBV25-1,once,NA,TGTGCCAGCAGTGGGGTCCAGGGCGGTCAGCCCCAGCATTTT,CASSGVQGGQPQHF
TRBJ1-2,TRBV19,NA,NA,TGTGCCAGTACCCAGCTGGGGATCTATGGCTACACCTTC,CASTQLGIYGYTF
TRBJ2-3,TRBV15,NA,TRBD1,TGTGCCACCAGCCTGGATGACAGGGGGAAGCAGTCAGATACGCAGTATTTT,CATSLDDRGKQSDTQYF
TRBJ1-4,TRBV9,NA,TRBD1,TGTGCCAGCAGCGCTGCCCTCGGACAGGGATATGAAAAACTGTTTTTT,CASSAALGQGYEKLFF
TRBJ2-7,TRBV6-6,NA,NA,TGTGCCAGCAGTTCCCTACAGGGTTCCTACGAGCAGTACTTC,CASSSLQGSYEQYF
TRBJ1-1,TRBV7-4,NA,TRBD1,TGTGCCAGTGGGACAGGGATGAACACTGAAGCTTTCTTT,CASGTGMNTEAFF
TRBJ2-2,TRBV5-1,NA,NA,TGCGCCAGCAGCTTATTTCGGCTATACCTTACCGGGGAGCTGTTTTTT,CASSLFRLYLTGELFF
TRBJ2-7,TRBV7-9,NA,NA,TGTGCCAGCAGCTTAGCGAGCCCAGGGGTCTACGAGCAGTACTTC,CASSLASPGVYEQYF
TRBJ2-7,TRBV5-6,NA,NA,TGTGCCAGCAGCTTGGCGCTATGGTTTACCCGGGACTACGAGCAGTACTTC,CASSLALWFTRDYEQYF
TRBJ2-1,TRBV7-2,once,NA,TGTGCCAGCAGATTGGACATTTTCTACAATGAGCAGTTCTTC,CASRLDIFYNEQFF
TRBJ1-3,TRBV5-4,NA,NA,TGTGCCAGCAGCTTGGACAGCCTCTCTGGAAACACCATATATTTT,CASSLDSLSGNTIYF
TRBJ1-2,TRBV5-1,NA,NA,TGCGCCAGCAGCACCGACGGGCGGGGGGGTGTAAACTATGGCTACACCTTC,CASSTDGRGGVNYGYTF
TRBJ1-1,TRBV7-2,NA,NA,TGTGCCAGCAGCTTAGAAGGGGGGTCTGAAGCTTTCTTT,CASSLEGGSEAFF
TRBJ2-7,TRBV6-5,NA,NA,TGTGCCAGCAGTTGGGACAACTACGAGCAGTACTTC,CASSWDNYEQYF
TRBJ2-7,TRBV6-1,NA,NA,TGTGCCAGCAGCGAAAGGTGGTACGAGCAGTACTTC,CASSERWYEQYF
TRBJ1-4,TRBV30,NA,NA,TGTGCCTGTAGGACAGCACTCAGTACCCCGCGAGAAAAACTGTTTTTT,CACRTALSTPREKLFF
TRBJ2-1,TRBV7-6,NA,TRBD2,TGTGCCAGCAGCTTAGTGGCTAGCGGGGGCTACAATGAGCAGTTCTTC,CASSLVASGGYNEQFF
TRBJ2-7,TRBV10-2,once,TRBD2,TGCGCCAGCAGTGCACTAGCGGGAACGTACGAGCAGTACTTC,CASSALAGTYEQYF
TRBJ1-2,TRBV6-6,NA,TRBD1,TGTGCCAGCAGGCCAGGGACAGGGAATGGCTACACCTTC,CASRPGTGNGYTF
TRBJ2-3,TRBV2,NA,TRBD2,TGTGCCAGCAGCCGAGTGGGGCCCGGACTAGCAGTTCCTAGCACAGATACGCAGTATTTT,CASSRVGPGLAVPSTDTQYF
TRBJ2-5,TRBV5-4,NA,NA,TGTGCCAGCAGCTACAGGGTGGGGAAGCTTGAGACCCAGTACTTC,CASSYRVGKLETQYF
TRBJ1-4,TRBV5-6,NA,NA,TGTGCCAGCAGCTTAGCTGTAGTAAATGAAAAACTGTTTTTT,CASSLAVVNEKLFF
TRBJ2-1,TRBV4-2,NA,TRBD2,TGTGCCAGCAGCCATCCCGGACTAGCGCGAACCAATGAGCAGTTCTTC,CASSHPGLARTNEQFF
TRBJ2-1,TRBV6-5,NA,TRBD2,TGTGCCAGCAGTTTTTTAGCGGGGGAAGTTAGTGGTGAGCAGTTCTTC,CASSFLAGEVSGEQFF
TRBJ1-3,TRBV15,NA,NA,TGTGCCACCAGCAGGGAGGGCTCCGGCTCTGGAAACACCATATATTTT,CATSREGSGSGNTIYF
TRBJ1-4,TRBV11-2,NA,NA,TGTGCCAGCAGCTTAGGTGGGGGCCGTGGGGAAAAACTGTTTTTT,CASSLGGGRGEKLFF
TRBJ2-2,TRBV7-6,NA,TRBD2,TGTGCCAGCAGCTCGACTAGCACCAAGTTATCCGGGGAGCTGTTTTTT,CASSSTSTKLSGELFF
TRBJ2-1,TRBV14,NA,NA,TGTGCCAGCAGCCAAACATATGAGCAGTTCTTC,CASSQTYEQFF
TRBJ1-6,TRBV27,NA,TRBD1,TGTGCCAGCAGTTCAACCGGGACAGGGATCTATAATTCACCCCTCCACTTT,CASSSTGTGIYNSPLHF
TRBJ1-3,TRBV7-9,NA,NA,TGTGCCAGCAGCGTATGGACAGCTGGAAACACCATATATTTT,CASSVWTAGNTIYF